Sequencing of this T cell receptor beta chain was carried out in a study of control samples from healthy donors and cancer patients. Profiled with immunoSEQ multiplex PCR; TCRdb holds only in-frame clones, not every one. The profile shows about 34,000 clones, roughly 86% of them singletons. This clone was observed a few times. Germline V gives CDR1 SEHNR, CDR2 FQNEAQ (reference sequence). Deletions cut 3 bases from V and 8 bases from J, with 7 bases between. This CDR3 has 11 amino acids. The source material was PBMCs. This clonotype originated in a woman aged 40 to 50 with lung cancer. The chain joins TRBV7-9 to TRBJ1-1; D possibly corresponds to TRBD1 (5 bases). CDR3 loop: CASSFDSEAFF. The CDR3, as DNA: TGTGCCAGCAGCTTTGACAGCGAAGCTTTCTTT.